The 14 T cell receptor beta chains below come from one sample, sequenced in a study of CD8+ T cells in alopecia areata. Extracted RNA was reverse transcribed, and the resulting cDNA served as sequencing template. The method was immunoSEQ multiplex PCR; TCRdb's version includes in-frame clones alone and lacks a portion of them. The sample holds about 150,000 clones, under 70% seen once. As for treatment: oral pan-JAK inhibitor, 5-10 mg twice daily. Material: CD4+ T cells sorted from blood, obtained at week 4, from a patient treated with tofacitinib. All receptors come from a human donor with alopecia areata.

V and J are TRBV6-1 and TRBJ1-6; a possible D gene is TRBD1 (6 bases). The CDR3 is made up of 12 amino acids. Trimming shortened V by 7 bases and J by 8 bases, and 9 bases separated the two germline ends. Germline-derived CDR1 and CDR2 are MNHNS and SASEGT. The CDR3 nucleotides are TGTGCCAGCAACGGGGGCGATTCACCCCTCCACTTT. This translates into CASNGGDSPLHF.

This chain joins TRBV28 and TRBJ1-5; D is possibly TRBD1 (5 bases). V was cut by 8 bases and J by 6 bases, with 26 bases left in between. Germline V gene data show CDR1 as MDHEN and CDR2 as SYDVKM. The CDR3 has 17 residues. CDR3 in amino acids: CASVKGRGGQGSQPQHF. CDR3 coding DNA: TGTGCCAGCGTAAAAGGAAGGGGTGGCCAGGGCAGTCAGCCCCAGCATTTT.

This clone showed up just once. The chain has TRBV2 and TRBJ1-2; TRBD1 aligns across 7 bases. Germline lookup yields CDR1 SNHLY and CDR2 FYNNEI. CDR3 length: 14 residues. V was pared by 6 bases and J by 3 bases, with 7 bases of the junction left unmatched. The CDR3 here is CASSVDRADYGYTF. The CDR3 region has the DNA TGTGCCAGCAGCGTTGACAGGGCGGACTATGGCTACACCTTC. Using reference TRBV2 and TRBJ1-2 for the parts outside the CDR3, the full variable domain is EPEVTQTPSHQVTQMGQEVILRCVPISNHLYFYWYRQILGQKVEFLVSFYNNEISEKSEIFDDQFSVERPDGSNFTLKIRSTKLEDSAMYFCASSVDRADYGYTFGSGTRLTVV.

V gene TRBV10-2 combines with J gene TRBJ1-6, with D unresolved. V was pared by 3 bases and J by 7 bases, with 10 bases between. CDR3 size: 14 residues. Looked up from germline, CDR1 is WSHSY and CDR2 is SAAADI. This CDR3 is CASSELLGNSPLHF. In DNA, the CDR3 is TGCGCCAGCAGTGAACTTTTAGGCAATTCACCCCTCCACTTT.

This clone was observed a few times. This chain links TRBV29-1 with TRBJ1-5; D gene uncertain. There are 13 residues in the CDR3. Trimming stripped 7 bases from V and 5 bases from J, with 15 bases between. Germline CDR1 reads SQVTM; CDR2 reads ANQGSEA. In nucleotides, the CDR3 is TGCAGCGCCCAGTGGGGATTGGATCAGCCCCAGCATTTT. Translating it yields CSAQWGLDQPQHF.

The V call is TRBV6-5, the J call TRBJ1-2; 7 positions agree with TRBD1. The CDR3 loop spans 15 amino acids. After removal of 2 bases from V and 5 bases from J, the junction contained 8 bases not matched to a gene. CDR1 is MNHEY and CDR2 is SVGAGI in the germline V gene. This CDR3 is CASSYNTGTEYGYTF. In DNA, the CDR3 is TGTGCCAGCAGTTACAACACCGGGACAGAATATGGCTACACCTTC.

This rearrangement joins TRBV29-1 to TRBJ1-1; the D gene is possibly TRBD1 (6 bases). The germline V gene has CDR1 SQVTM and CDR2 ANQGSEA. V was cut by 6 bases and J by 2 bases, with 13 bases left in between. CDR3 size: 13 residues. CDR3 protein: CSVNPGANTEAFF. The CDR3 DNA is TGCAGCGTAAATCCAGGGGCTAACACTGAAGCTTTCTTT.

This clone came up a few times. The V gene is TRBV5-1, the J gene TRBJ2-7; the D gene could be TRBD1 or TRBD2 (6 bases each). The germline CDR1 and CDR2 sequences are SGHRS and YFSETQ. Trimming removed 3 bases at V and 9 bases at J, with 19 bases between. The CDR3 loop spans 14 amino acids. The CDR3 DNA sequence: TGCGCCAGCAGCTCGGAGGGGGAGAAAGGTCGGCAGTACTTC. This encodes CASSSEGEKGRQYF.

This clone was recorded many times. This chain uses TRBV2 with TRBJ1-2; unclear D gene. This CDR3 is built from 13 residues. Trimming removed 9 bases at V and 4 bases at J, with 15 bases between. Germline CDR1 SNHLY, CDR2 FYNNEI. The CDR3 sequence is CASSDAAGYGYTF. DNA for the CDR3: TGTGCCAGTTCGGACGCCGCAGGCTATGGCTACACCTTC.

CDR3 DNA: TGTGCCAGCAGTTTCGAGACGGCGAAGTGGAATGAGCAGTTCTTC. Its protein product is CASSFETAKWNEQFF. J is TRBJ2-1 and V is TRBV27, with no clear D. V lost 3 bases to trimming and J lost 7 bases, with 16 bases between them. Looked up from germline, CDR1 is MNHEY and CDR2 is SMNVEV (reference sequence). CDR3 length equals 15 residues.

This chain joins TRBV19 and TRBJ2-2; 10 bases fit TRBD2. Germline V gene lookup returns CDR1 LNHDA and CDR2 SQIVND (reference sequence). V lost 5 bases, J lost 0 bases, and 6 bases stayed unmatched. CDR3 length: 17 amino acids. The CDR3 coding sequence is TGTGCCAGTAGTTTACTAGCGGGGCGAGCGAACACCGGGGAGCTGTTTTTT. Residues: CASSLLAGRANTGELFF.

This chain joins TRBV4-1 and TRBJ2-2; D gene uncertain. Per the germline V gene, CDR1 is MGHRA and CDR2 is YSYEKL. The CDR3 consists of 14 residues. V lost 4 bases, J lost 6 bases, and 12 bases lay in between. The CDR3 DNA follows: TGCGCCAGCAGCCTCCGACAAGGGCCCGGGGAGCTGTTTTTT. Protein: CASSLRQGPGELFF.

The chain is built from TRBV11-1 and TRBJ2-1; D might be TRBD1 (5 bases). The CDR3 spans 13 residues. Trimming left V 1 base short and J 4 bases short, with 5 bases between. CDR1 is SGHAT, CDR2 FQDESV, per germline (reference sequence). CDR3 nucleotides: TGTGCCAGCAGCTTAGACAGGTACAATGAGCAGTTCTTC. As protein: CASSLDRYNEQFF.

This clone has more than one count but fewer than ten. The chain is built from TRBV29-1 and TRBJ1-2, with D perhaps TRBD1 (5 bases). Germline V lookup: CDR1 SQVTM, CDR2 ANQGSEA. V was shortened by 2 bases and J by 4 bases, with 14 bases between the two germline ends. The CDR3 extends over 14 amino acids. The CDR3 coding sequence is TGCAGCGTTGAAAAATACGAAGGGACCTATGGCTACACCTTC. Protein product: CSVEKYEGTYGYTF.